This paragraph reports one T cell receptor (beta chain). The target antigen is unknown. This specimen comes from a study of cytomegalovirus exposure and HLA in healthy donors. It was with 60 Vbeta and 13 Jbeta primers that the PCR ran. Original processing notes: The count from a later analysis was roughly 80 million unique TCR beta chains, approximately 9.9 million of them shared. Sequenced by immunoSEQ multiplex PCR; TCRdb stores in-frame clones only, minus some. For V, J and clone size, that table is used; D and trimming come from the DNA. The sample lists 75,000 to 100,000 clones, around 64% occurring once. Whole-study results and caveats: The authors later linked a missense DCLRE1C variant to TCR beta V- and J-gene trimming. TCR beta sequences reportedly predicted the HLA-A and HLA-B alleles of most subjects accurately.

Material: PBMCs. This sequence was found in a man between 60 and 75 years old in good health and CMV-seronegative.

The DNA of the CDR3 is TGTGCCAGCAGCTTCCCCGGGACAGGGTCTTTGCAGCAAAACACCATATATTTT. The encoded protein is CASSFPGTGSLQQNTIYF. The chain has TRBV28 and TRBJ1-3; TRBD1 matches at 9 bases. Germline lookup yields CDR1 MDHEN and CDR2 SYDVKM. V lost 6 bases, J lost 6 bases, and 18 bases stayed unmatched. The CDR3 extends over 18 amino acids. The entire variable domain, with the rest obtained from reference TRBV28 and TRBJ1-3, is as follows: DVKVTQSSRYLVKRTGEKVFLECVQDMDHENMFWYRQDPGLGLRLIYFSYDVKMKEKGDIPEGYSVSREKKERFSLILESASTNQTSMYLCASSFPGTGSLQQNTIYFGEGSWLTVV.